These 12 T cell receptor beta chains originate from one sample sequenced in a study of beta chain features in type 1 diabetes. Overall study results and limits: Shortening of TCRB CDR3s, moderate but significant, appeared in all four CD4+ subsets of Type 1 diabetes patients.

Expressed TCRB transcripts were sequenced because the isolated RNA had all been reverse transcribed beforehand. Using immunoSEQ multiplex PCR, the repertoire was profiled, and TCRdb retains in-frame clones only, with some absent. The sample carries approximately 240,000 clones, 16% recorded once. For these TCRs, the target antigens are not known. The sequenced sample was naive CD4+ T cells from blood. The receptors stem from a man aged 25-45 years with type 1 diabetes.

The gene calls are TRBV4-2 and TRBJ2-3; possible D gene TRBD1, 6 bases. The CDR3 is 15 amino acids. The germline V gene has CDR1 LGHNA and CDR2 YNFKEQ. Trimming stripped 0 bases from V and 10 bases from J, with 17 bases between. The CDR3 DNA sequence: TGTGCCAGCAGCCAAGATCTTTTGCAGGGGAAGGCGCAGTATTTT. Translation: CASSQDLLQGKAQYF.

The CDR3 protein is CASSQFVVHLAGEETQYF. For the CDR3, the DNA is TGTGCCAGCAGCCAATTCGTCGTTCATTTAGCGGGAGAAGAGACCCAGTACTTC. This sequence joins TRBV14 and TRBJ2-5; 9 bases fit TRBD2. The CDR3 extends over 18 amino acids. Germline CDR1 and CDR2: SGHDN and FVKESK. V lost 2 bases to trimming and J lost 3 bases; unmatched junction nucleotides: 13.

This chain connects TRBV25-1 to TRBJ1-4, with D uncertain. Germline values: CDR1 MGHDK, CDR2 SYGVNS. The CDR3 consists of 12 residues. V lost 6 bases, J lost 5 bases, and 7 bases lay in between. As DNA, the CDR3 is TGTGCCAGCAGGGAACAGAATGAAAAACTGTTTTTT. Translating gives CASREQNEKLFF.

The chain recombines TRBV4-1 with TRBJ2-3, with TRBD2 identical over 13 bases. CDR3 length equals 17 residues. Looked up from germline, CDR1 is MGHRA and CDR2 is YSYEKL. With V trimmed by 4 bases and J by 4 bases, 8 bases remained unmatched. As DNA, the CDR3 is TGCGCCAGCAGCCGTTTACTAGCGGGAGGGCCCCCAGATACGCAGTATTTT. It is translated as CASSRLLAGGPPDTQYF.

Worth noting for this clone: Compared with germline, one end of the junction differs, possibly owing to a read error. This chain connects TRBV29-1 to TRBJ1-2; TRBD1 matches 7 bases. The germline V gene encodes CDR1 SQVTM and CDR2 ANQGSEA. This CDR3 is 10 amino acids long. DNA of the CDR3: TGCAGCGTTGGCCGGGACAGCCTCCTCTTC. Its translation is CSVGRDSLLF.

This clone has just a few counts. The rearrangement joins TRBV29-1 to TRBJ1-5, with a possible D match to TRBD1 (5 bases). This CDR3 is 17 amino acids long. The V gene's germline CDR1 is SQVTM and CDR2 ANQGSEA. Trimming took 4 bases from V and 1 from J, leaving 20 bases between them. The CDR3: CSVVRSPRGRSNQPQHF. The CDR3 DNA reads as TGCAGCGTTGTGAGAAGCCCAAGGGGCAGGAGCAATCAGCCCCAGCATTTT.

This clone has a handful of counts. The chain recombines TRBV28 with TRBJ2-7; TRBD2 agrees at 8 bases. The CDR3 runs to 15 residues. Trimming removed 6 bases from V and 3 bases from J; junction bases left unmatched: 10. From germline, CDR1 is MDHEN and CDR2 SYDVKM. CDR3 bases: TGTGCCAGCAGCACCGCGGGAGGCCCAGTCTACGAGCAGTACTTC. Its protein product is CASSTAGGPVYEQYF. Supplemented by reference TRBV28 and TRBJ2-7, the full variable domain reads DVKVTQSSRYLVKRTGEKVFLECVQDMDHENMFWYRQDPGLGLRLIYFSYDVKMKEKGDIPEGYSVSREKKERFSLILESASTNQTSMYLCASSTAGGPVYEQYFGPGTRLTVT.

The chain couples TRBV28 to TRBJ2-3; 9 bases agree with TRBD1. V was clipped by 7 bases and J by 3 bases; unmatched bases: 8. The CDR3 is 15 amino acids. In germline, CDR1 is MDHEN, CDR2 SYDVKM. DNA of the CDR3: TGTGCCAGCAAAAGACAGGGGGGCCGGACAGATACGCAGTATTTT. Amino acid sequence: CASKRQGGRTDTQYF.

A note on this clone: Different DNA sequences within this sample yield the same CDR3. The chain uses TRBV9 and TRBJ1-5; tentative D call: TRBD1 (5 bases). Germline V gene sequence: CDR1 SGDLS, CDR2 YYNGEE. This CDR3 has 14 amino acids. Trimming removed 0 bases at V and 4 bases at J, with 8 bases between. CDR3 sequence: CASSVDAGNQPQHF. In nucleotides, the CDR3 is TGTGCCAGCAGCGTAGATGCAGGGAATCAGCCCCAGCATTTT.

The chain is built from TRBV20-1 and TRBJ2-3, with D hard to call. This CDR3 region has 11 residues. V was trimmed by 2 bases and J by 5 bases, leaving 5 bases between them. CDR1 is DFQATT and CDR2 is SNEGSKA in the germline V gene (reference sequence). CDR3 in amino acids: CSARLRDTQYF. CDR3 sequence (DNA): TGCAGTGCTAGACTCAGAGATACGCAGTATTTT.

The V gene is TRBV6-1, the J gene TRBJ1-5; no clear D. The germline gives CDR1 MNHNS, CDR2 SASEGT. CDR3 length equals 13 residues. V lost 8 bases, J lost 2 bases, and 10 bases lay in between. The DNA for the CDR3 is TGTGCCAGCGATTTACAGCGCAATCAGCCCCAGCATTTT. It is translated as CASDLQRNQPQHF.

This rearrangement joins TRBV10-3 to TRBJ1-2; TRBD1 agrees at 10 bases. Germline loops: CDR1 ENHRY, CDR2 SYGVKD. With V trimmed by 7 bases and J by 8 bases, 4 bases remained unmatched. The CDR3 loop spans 12 amino acids. CDR3 protein: CAIMGTGAGYTF. In DNA form, the CDR3 reads TGTGCCATCATGGGGACAGGGGCCGGCTACACCTTC.